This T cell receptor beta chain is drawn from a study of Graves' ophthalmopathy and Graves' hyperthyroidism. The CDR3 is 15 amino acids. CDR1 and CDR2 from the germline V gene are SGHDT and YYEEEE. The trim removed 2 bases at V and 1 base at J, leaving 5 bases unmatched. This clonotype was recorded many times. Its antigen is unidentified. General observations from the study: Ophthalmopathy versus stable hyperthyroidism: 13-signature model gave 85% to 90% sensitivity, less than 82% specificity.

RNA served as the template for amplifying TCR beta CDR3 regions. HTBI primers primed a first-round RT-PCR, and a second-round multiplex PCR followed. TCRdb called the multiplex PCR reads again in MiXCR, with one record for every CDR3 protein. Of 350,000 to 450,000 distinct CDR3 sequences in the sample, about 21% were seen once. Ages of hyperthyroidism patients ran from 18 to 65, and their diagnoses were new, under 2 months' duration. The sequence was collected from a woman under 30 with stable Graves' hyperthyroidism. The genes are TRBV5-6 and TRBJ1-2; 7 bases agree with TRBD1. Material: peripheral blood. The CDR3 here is CASSFPSGGNYGYTF. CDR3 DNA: TGTGCCAGCAGCTTTCCCTCAGGGGGTAACTATGGCTACACCTTC.